This TCR beta chain came from a study of blood T cell repertoires in COVID-19. The protocol was immunoSEQ multiplex PCR, while the TCRdb copy is restricted to in-frame clones and leaves out a portion. The data contain 250,000 to 300,000 clones, roughly 89% of them singletons. The CDR3 sequence is 15 residues long. Germline CDR1 and CDR2: MNHEY and SVGEGT. The ends lost 0 bases at V and 3 bases at J; junction bases unmatched: 2. While infection was still active, Seattle patients were enrolled and then followed longitudinally. This sequence was found in a woman in her fifties or sixties with COVID-19, enrolled during active disease. This sequence joins TRBV6-2 or TRBV6-3 and TRBJ1-5, with 7 bases matching TRBD1. The sample taken for sequencing was peripheral blood. The CDR3 bases are TGTGCCAGCAGTTACTCCGGGACAGCCAATCAGCCCCAGCATTTT. As protein: CASSYSGTANQPQHF.